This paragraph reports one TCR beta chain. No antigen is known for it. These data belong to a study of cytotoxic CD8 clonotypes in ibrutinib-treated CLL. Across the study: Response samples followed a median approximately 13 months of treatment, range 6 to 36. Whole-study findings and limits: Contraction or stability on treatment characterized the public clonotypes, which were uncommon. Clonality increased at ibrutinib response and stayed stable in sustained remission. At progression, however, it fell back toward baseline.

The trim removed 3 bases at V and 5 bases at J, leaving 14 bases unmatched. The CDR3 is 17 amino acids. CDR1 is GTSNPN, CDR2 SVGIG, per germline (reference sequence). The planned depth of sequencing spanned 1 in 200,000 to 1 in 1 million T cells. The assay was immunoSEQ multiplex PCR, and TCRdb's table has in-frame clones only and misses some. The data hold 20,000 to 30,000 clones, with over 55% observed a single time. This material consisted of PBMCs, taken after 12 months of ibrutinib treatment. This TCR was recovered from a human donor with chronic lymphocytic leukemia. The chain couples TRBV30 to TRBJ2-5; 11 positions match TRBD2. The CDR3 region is CAWSPVLMGLAAETQYF. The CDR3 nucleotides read TGTGCCTGGAGCCCCGTACTAATGGGACTAGCGGCGGAGACCCAGTACTTC.